A selection of T cell receptor beta chains follows, all from one sample in a study of patients and donors after allogeneic stem cell transplantation. Via MiXCR, TCRdb re-called the RT-PCR reads, giving one row per CDR3 protein. The sample has a few hundred thousand distinct CDR3 sequences, around 40% seen once. Sequencing was carried out using blood, either unsorted or a sorted T cell fraction (not recorded which). These TCRs come from a human donor who was either an allogeneic HSCT recipient or a stem cell or donor lymphocyte infusion donor (not recorded which). It is not recorded whose cells these are; they may come from a transplant donor. The CDR3 runs from the conserved cysteine through the conserved F or W. D genes are given only for firm matches. Only some rows state a clone size, as once, few, many or a class for expanded clones.

clone_size	v_call	d_call	j_call	cdr3_aa	cdr3_nt
once	TRBV10-3	TRBD1	TRBJ2-1	CAISESGTGTNEQFF	TGTGCCATCAGTGAATCCGGGACAGGGACCAATGAGCAGTTCTTC
NA	TRBV28	TRBD1	TRBJ1-6	CASLTGAGSPLHF	TGTGCCAGTTTGACAGGGGCAGGATCACCCCTCCACTTT
many	TRBV7-9	NA	TRBJ2-4	CASSLSRGSAGNIQYF	TGTGCCAGCAGCTTGTCTAGGGGATCGGCCGGTAACATTCAGTACTTC
NA	TRBV29-1	NA	TRBJ1-1	CSAFPRLWKTEAFF	TGCAGCGCCTTCCCGAGGCTGTGGAAGACTGAAGCTTTCTTT
NA	TRBV10-3	NA	TRBJ1-5	CAISPTGQVGQPQHF	TGTGCCATCAGTCCAACGGGGCAGGTGGGGCAGCCCCAGCATTTT
NA	TRBV5-6	NA	TRBJ2-1	CASSPDFSYNEQFF	TGTGCCAGCAGCCCGGATTTTTCCTACAATGAGCAGTTCTTC
few	TRBV5-1	NA	TRBJ1-1	CASSSRYSRPEGAEAFF	TGCGCCAGCAGCTCCCGATACAGTAGGCCGGAGGGGGCTGAAGCTTTCTTT
NA	TRBV29-1	TRBD1	TRBJ2-3	CSGGTGDQDTQYF	TGCAGCGGAGGGACAGGCGACCAAGATACGCAGTATTTT
few	TRBV24-1	NA	TRBJ2-1	CATSDGPVDEQFF	TGTGCCACCAGTGATGGCCCGGTCGATGAGCAGTTCTTC
NA	TRBV25-1	TRBD2	TRBJ2-5	CASSFPTSEETQYF	TGTGCCAGCAGTTTTCCCACTAGCGAAGAGACCCAGTACTTC
NA	TRBV5-6	NA	TRBJ1-2	CASSLVRAPWRGYTF	TGTGCCAGCAGCTTGGTCAGGGCGCCGTGGCGGGGCTACACCTTC
NA	TRBV19	NA	TRBJ1-1	CASNRQGNTEAFF	TGTGCCAGTAATAGGCAGGGGAACACTGAAGCTTTCTTT
few	TRBV10-3	NA	TRBJ2-3	CAISDGATSTDTQYF	TGTGCCATCAGTGACGGCGCTACTAGCACAGATACGCAGTATTTT
few	TRBV20-1	NA	TRBJ1-5	CSASPGTNQPQHF	TGCAGTGCTAGCCCAGGGACCAATCAGCCCCAGCATTTT
few	TRBV19	NA	TRBJ1-3	CASKRQDSGNTIYF	TGTGCCAGTAAGCGACAGGACTCTGGAAACACCATATATTTT
NA	TRBV20-1	NA	TRBJ2-2	CSALTKSRAHTGNTGELFF	TGCAGTGCCCTGACAAAATCGAGGGCACACACAGGGAACACCGGGGAGCTGTTTTTT
NA	TRBV9	NA	TRBJ2-5	CASSVIGMGETQYF	TGTGCCAGCAGCGTAATCGGGATGGGTGAGACCCAGTACTTC
once	TRBV27	NA	TRBJ1-2	CASSLSGLPNYGYTF	TGTGCCAGCAGTTTATCAGGTCTGCCTAACTATGGCTACACCTTC
NA	TRBV12-3/TRBV12-4	NA	TRBJ1-1	CASSPVGRETEAFF	TGTGCCAGCAGCCCCGTCGGCCGGGAGACTGAAGCTTTCTTT
NA	TRBV7-3	TRBD1	TRBJ1-1	CASSSPGRGTEAFF	TGTGCCAGCAGCTCCCCGGGCAGGGGGACTGAAGCTTTCTTT
NA	TRBV7-2	NA	TRBJ1-4	CASSPNRGTEKLFF	TGTGCCAGCAGCCCCAACCGGGGGACTGAAAAACTGTTTTTT
NA	TRBV12-3/TRBV12-4	TRBD1	TRBJ1-6	CASSPRGTAGSPLHF	TGTGCCAGCAGCCCCCGAGGGACAGCGGGTTCACCCCTCCACTTT
NA	TRBV15	NA	TRBJ1-2	CATSIVRESGYTF	TGTGCCACCAGCATAGTCAGGGAAAGCGGCTACACCTTC